In its sample, the clone carrying this T cell receptor (beta chain) was seen many times. Germline V lookup: CDR1 ENHRY, CDR2 SYGVKD. V lost 9 bases and J 2 bases, leaving 13 bases between the germline ends. The CDR3 is 13 residues long. The sample originates from a study of T cell repertoires in cytomegalovirus infection. MiXCR, run by TCRdb on the reads, gives a single entry per CDR3 protein. The table lists more than 85,000 distinct CDR3 sequences, approximately 17% of them singletons. The sequence came from a human donor in good health (CMV status not recorded). Some clones in this sample may be carry-over from other donors' samples. The gene calls are TRBV10-3 and TRBJ1-1; D is possibly TRBD1 (5 bases). Sequencing input: PBMCs. The CDR3 spells CAIMGTGNTEAFF. The CDR3 nucleotides are TGTGCCATTATGGGGACTGGAAACACTGAAGCTTTCTTT.